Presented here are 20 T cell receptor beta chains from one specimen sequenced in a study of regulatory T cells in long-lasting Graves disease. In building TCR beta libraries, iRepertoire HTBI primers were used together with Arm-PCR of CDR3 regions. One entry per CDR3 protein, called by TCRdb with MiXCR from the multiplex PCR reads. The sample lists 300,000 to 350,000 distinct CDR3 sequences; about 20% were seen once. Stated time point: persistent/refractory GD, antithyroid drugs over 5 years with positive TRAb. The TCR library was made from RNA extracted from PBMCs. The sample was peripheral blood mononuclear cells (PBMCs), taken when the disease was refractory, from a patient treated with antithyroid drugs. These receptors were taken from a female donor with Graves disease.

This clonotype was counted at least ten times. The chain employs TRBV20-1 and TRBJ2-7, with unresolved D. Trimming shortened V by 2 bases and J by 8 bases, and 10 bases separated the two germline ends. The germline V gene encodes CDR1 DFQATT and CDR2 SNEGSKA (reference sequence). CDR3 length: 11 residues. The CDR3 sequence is CSARSPSKQYF. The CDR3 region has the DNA TGCAGTGCTAGAAGCCCGAGTAAGCAGTACTTC.

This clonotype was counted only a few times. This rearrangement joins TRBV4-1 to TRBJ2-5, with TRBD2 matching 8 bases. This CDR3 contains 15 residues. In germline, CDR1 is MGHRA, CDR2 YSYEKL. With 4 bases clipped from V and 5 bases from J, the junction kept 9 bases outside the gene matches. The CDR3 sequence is CASSPGNGGEETQYF. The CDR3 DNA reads TGCGCCAGCAGCCCCGGGAACGGGGGGGAGGAGACCCAGTACTTC.

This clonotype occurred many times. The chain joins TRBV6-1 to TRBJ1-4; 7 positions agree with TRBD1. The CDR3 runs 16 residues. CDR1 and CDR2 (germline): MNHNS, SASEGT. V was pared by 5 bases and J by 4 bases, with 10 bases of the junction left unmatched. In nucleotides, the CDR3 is TGTGCCAGCAGTACCCGGGACAGCGCGTTTAATGAAAAACTGTTTTTT. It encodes CASSTRDSAFNEKLFF.

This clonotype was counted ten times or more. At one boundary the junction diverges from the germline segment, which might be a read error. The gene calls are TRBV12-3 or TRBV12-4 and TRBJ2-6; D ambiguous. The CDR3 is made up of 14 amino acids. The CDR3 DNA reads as TGTGCCGGCAGTTTAGGCCCCGGGGCCAACGTCCTGACTTTC. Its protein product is CAGSLGPGANVLTF.

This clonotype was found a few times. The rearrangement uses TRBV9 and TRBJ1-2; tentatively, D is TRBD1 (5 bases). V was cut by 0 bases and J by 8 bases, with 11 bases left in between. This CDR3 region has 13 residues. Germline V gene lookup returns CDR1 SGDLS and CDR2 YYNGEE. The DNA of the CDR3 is TGTGCCAGCAGCGTAGAAGGGGTTGAAGGCTACACCTTC. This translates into CASSVEGVEGYTF.

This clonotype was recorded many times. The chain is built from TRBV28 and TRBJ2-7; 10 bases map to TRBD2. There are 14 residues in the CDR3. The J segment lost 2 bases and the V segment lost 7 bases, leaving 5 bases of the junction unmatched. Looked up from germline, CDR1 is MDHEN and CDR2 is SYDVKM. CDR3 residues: CASTRLAGAYEQYF. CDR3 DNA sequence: TGTGCCAGCACCCGACTAGCGGGTGCCTACGAGCAGTACTTC.

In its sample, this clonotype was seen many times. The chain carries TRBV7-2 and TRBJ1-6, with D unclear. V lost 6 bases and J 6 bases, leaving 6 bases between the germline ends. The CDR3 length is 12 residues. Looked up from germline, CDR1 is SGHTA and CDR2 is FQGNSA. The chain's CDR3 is CASRVVNSPLHF. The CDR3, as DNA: TGTGCCAGCAGAGTGGTTAATTCACCCCTCCACTTT.

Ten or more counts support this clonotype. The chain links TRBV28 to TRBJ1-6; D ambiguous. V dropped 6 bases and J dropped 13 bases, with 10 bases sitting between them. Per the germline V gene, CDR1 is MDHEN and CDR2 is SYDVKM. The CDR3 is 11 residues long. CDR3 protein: CASSIIGPLHF. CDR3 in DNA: TGTGCCAGCAGCATAATTGGGCCCCTCCACTTT.

The CDR3 is CASSLPGGQSGELFF. CDR3 in DNA: TGTGCCAGCAGCTTACCGGGCGGACAGTCCGGGGAGCTGTTTTTT. The chain has TRBV28 and TRBJ2-2, with D possibly matching TRBD1 (6 bases). This CDR3 spans 15 amino acids. The V end was cut by 6 bases, the J end by 6 bases, with 17 bases between. In germline, CDR1 is MDHEN, CDR2 SYDVKM.

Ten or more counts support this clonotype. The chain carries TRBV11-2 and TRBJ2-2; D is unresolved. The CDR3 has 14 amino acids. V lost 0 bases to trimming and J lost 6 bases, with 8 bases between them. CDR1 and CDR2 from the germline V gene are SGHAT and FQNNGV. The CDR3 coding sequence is TGTGCCAGCAGCTTAGATGTTCTTGCCGGGGAGCTGTTTTTT. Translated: CASSLDVLAGELFF.

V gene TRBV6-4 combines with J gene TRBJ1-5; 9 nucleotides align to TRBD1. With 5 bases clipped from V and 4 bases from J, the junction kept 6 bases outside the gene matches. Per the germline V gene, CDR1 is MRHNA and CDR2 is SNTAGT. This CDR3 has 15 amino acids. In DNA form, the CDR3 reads TGTGCCAGCAGTCTAGAACAGGGGGCGAATCAGCCCCAGCATTTT. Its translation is CASSLEQGANQPQHF.

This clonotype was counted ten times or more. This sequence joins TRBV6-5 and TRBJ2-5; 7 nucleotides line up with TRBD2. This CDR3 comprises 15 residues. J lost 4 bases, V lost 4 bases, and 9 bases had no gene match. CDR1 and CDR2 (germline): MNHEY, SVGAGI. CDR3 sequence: CASSSGGSVGETQYF. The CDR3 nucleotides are TGTGCCAGCAGTTCCGGCGGGAGCGTAGGAGAGACCCAGTACTTC.

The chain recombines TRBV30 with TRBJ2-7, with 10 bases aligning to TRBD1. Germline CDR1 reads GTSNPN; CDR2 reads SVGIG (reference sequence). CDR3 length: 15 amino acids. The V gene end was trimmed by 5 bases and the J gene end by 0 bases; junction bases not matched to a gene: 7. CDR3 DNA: TGTGCCTGGGACCTCGGGACAGGGGACTCCTACGAGCAGTACTTC. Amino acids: CAWDLGTGDSYEQYF.

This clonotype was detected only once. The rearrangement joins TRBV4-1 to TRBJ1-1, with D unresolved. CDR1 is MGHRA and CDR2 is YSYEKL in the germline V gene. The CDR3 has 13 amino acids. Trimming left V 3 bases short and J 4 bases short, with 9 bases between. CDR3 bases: TGCGCCAGCAGCCAGGCCTGGGCCACTGAAGCTTTCTTT. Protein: CASSQAWATEAFF.

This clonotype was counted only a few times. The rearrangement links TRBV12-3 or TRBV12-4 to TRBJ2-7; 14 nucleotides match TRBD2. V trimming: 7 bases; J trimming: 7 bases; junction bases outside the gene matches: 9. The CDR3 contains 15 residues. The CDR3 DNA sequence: TGTGCCAGCACCTCGGGACTAGCGGGAGTAGGTGAGCAGTACTTC. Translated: CASTSGLAGVGEQYF.

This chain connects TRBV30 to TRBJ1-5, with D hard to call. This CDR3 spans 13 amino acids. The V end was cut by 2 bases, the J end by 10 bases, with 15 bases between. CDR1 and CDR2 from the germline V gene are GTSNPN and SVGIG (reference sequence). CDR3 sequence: CAWSPSGPPPQHF. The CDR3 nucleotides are TGTGCCTGGAGTCCCTCCGGGCCTCCCCCCCAGCATTTT.

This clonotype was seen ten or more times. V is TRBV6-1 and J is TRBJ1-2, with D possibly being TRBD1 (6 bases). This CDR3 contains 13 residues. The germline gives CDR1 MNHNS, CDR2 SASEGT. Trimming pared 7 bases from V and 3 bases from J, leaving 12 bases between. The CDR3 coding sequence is TGTGCCAGCATTTCAGGGGCAGACTATGGCTACACCTTC. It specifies CASISGADYGYTF.

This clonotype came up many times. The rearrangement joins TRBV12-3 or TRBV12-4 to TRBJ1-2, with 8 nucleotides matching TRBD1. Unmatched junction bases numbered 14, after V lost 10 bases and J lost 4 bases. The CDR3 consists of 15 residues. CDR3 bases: TGTGCCAACTTGGAAAGGACAGGGCCGTTCTATGGCTACACCTTC. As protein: CANLERTGPFYGYTF.

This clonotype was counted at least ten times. The CDR3 spells CASAQDSYGYTF. The CDR3 DNA sequence: TGTGCTAGTGCCCAAGATAGCTATGGCTACACCTTC. J is TRBJ1-2 and V is TRBV12-5; no clear D. The germline V gene has CDR1 LGHNT and CDR2 FRNRAP. Trimming stripped 7 bases from V and 4 bases from J, with 10 bases between. This CDR3 has 12 amino acids.

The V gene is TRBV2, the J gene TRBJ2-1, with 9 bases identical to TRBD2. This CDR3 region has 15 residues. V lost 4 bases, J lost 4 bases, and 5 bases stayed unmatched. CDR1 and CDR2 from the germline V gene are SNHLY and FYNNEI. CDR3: CASSGLAGSYNEQFF. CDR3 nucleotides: TGTGCCAGCAGTGGTCTAGCGGGATCTTACAATGAGCAGTTCTTC.